This record covers a single T cell receptor (beta chain). This sample was taken from a study of blood T cell repertoires in COVID-19. The CDR3 consists of 12 residues. Germline CDR1 SGHTA, CDR2 FQGTGA. With 0 bases removed from V and 3 bases from J, the gap between germline ends came to 3 bases. The assay was immunoSEQ multiplex PCR, and TCRdb's table has in-frame clones only and misses some. The sample holds about 83,000 clones, about four fifths seen once. The sequencing input was peripheral blood. The receptor was derived from a woman over 75 with acute or convalescent COVID-19. The gene calls are TRBV7-3 and TRBJ2-7; D is unresolved. The CDR3 protein is CASSLTSYEQYF. For the CDR3, the DNA is TGTGCCAGCAGCTTAACTAGCTACGAGCAGTACTTC.